This TCR beta chain was sequenced in a study of chronic HIV infection and antiretroviral therapy. CDR3 length: 13 amino acids. Trimming removed 5 bases at V and 3 bases at J, with 10 bases between. Germline CDR1 and CDR2: LNHNV and YYDKDF (reference sequence). TCRdb reprocessed the 5' RACE reads with MiXCR, giving one entry per CDR3 protein. In the table there are 45,000 to 55,000 distinct CDR3 sequences, roughly 19% of which are singletons. The chain couples TRBV15 to TRBJ1-2; D remains unclear. This TCR came from an adult who had HIV and had not received antiretroviral therapy, or was an uninfected healthy control (not recorded which). The source material was peripheral blood. The CDR3 spells CATSPRADYGYTF. The CDR3 region has the DNA TGTGCCACCAGCCCTAGGGCGGACTATGGCTACACCTTC.